These 10 T cell receptor beta chains originate from one sample sequenced in a study of blood T cells in healthy people across ages. Then a second PCR, running roughly 7 to 11 cycles, was carried out with a sample-barcoded 5' primer and a J-beta primer mix. A single record per CDR3 protein comes from TCRdb applying MiXCR to the 5' RACE reads. The sample has roughly 500,000 distinct CDR3 sequences; around 24% are singletons. These same records also appear under a second study, on T cells of mothers and their children.

Sequencing was done on a sample of blood. These TCRs come from a boy aged 10-17 years in good health.

This clonotype was observed at least ten times. The chain couples TRBV7-2 to TRBJ2-7; 10 bases match TRBD2. The CDR3 runs 15 residues. Germline lookup yields CDR1 SGHTA and CDR2 FQGNSA. V shed 0 bases, J shed 3 bases, and the junction held 2 bases outside the gene matches. The CDR3 spells CASSLAPSGSYEQYF. Written as DNA, the CDR3 is TGTGCCAGCAGCTTAGCGCCTAGCGGGAGCTACGAGCAGTACTTC.

V is TRBV7-9 and J is TRBJ2-3, with D perhaps TRBD2 (5 bases). The CDR3 length is 17 residues. V dropped 5 bases and J dropped 0 bases, with 18 bases sitting between them. Germline V lookup: CDR1 SEHNR, CDR2 FQNEAQ (reference sequence). CDR3 residues: CASSLLLGETSTDTQYF. CDR3 DNA: TGTGCCAGCAGCCTCCTTCTCGGGGAGACTAGCACAGATACGCAGTATTTT.

The chain links TRBV19 to TRBJ2-3; TRBD1 aligns across 8 bases. Trimming removed 5 bases from V and 0 bases from J; junction bases left unmatched: 7. Germline V gene data show CDR1 as LNHDA and CDR2 as SQIVND (reference sequence). CDR3 length equals 16 residues. CDR3 amino acids: CASSHRQGRSTDTQYF. CDR3 coding DNA: TGTGCCAGTAGTCACCGACAGGGGCGGAGCACAGATACGCAGTATTTT.

This clonotype was recorded a few times. V and J are TRBV2 and TRBJ2-5, with D perhaps matching TRBD2 (5 bases). The CDR3 spans 15 residues. CDR1 SNHLY and CDR2 FYNNEI come from the germline V gene. The germline V and J ends were trimmed by 4 bases and 4 bases, with 16 bases remaining between them. The CDR3 reads CASSARERTPETQYF. CDR3 bases: TGTGCCAGCAGTGCAAGGGAGCGCACGCCAGAGACCCAGTACTTC.

This clonotype was counted only a few times. The chain combines TRBV4-2 with TRBJ1-4; D not certain. Trimming removed 0 bases from V and 7 bases from J, with 9 bases in between. The V gene's germline CDR1 is LGHNA and CDR2 YNFKEQ. There are 14 residues in the CDR3. CDR3 nucleotides: TGTGCCAGCAGCCAAGATCGGGGTTCTGAAAAACTGTTTTTT. Its translation is CASSQDRGSEKLFF.

This clonotype has just a few counts. This chain's CDR3 is CASSSYREYSYEQYF. The DNA for the CDR3 is TGTGCCAGCAGCTCCTACAGGGAATACTCCTACGAGCAGTACTTC. The chain joins TRBV7-2 to TRBJ2-7, with a tentative D call TRBD1 (6 bases). The V gene's germline CDR1 is SGHTA and CDR2 FQGNSA. The CDR3 is made up of 15 amino acids. V shed 4 bases and J shed 0 bases, with 13 bases lying between them.

This clonotype was counted between two and nine times. This rearrangement joins TRBV29-1 to TRBJ2-7, with D perhaps being TRBD1 or TRBD2 (7 bases each). V was clipped by 6 bases and J by 2 bases, with 14 bases between them. The CDR3 extends over 13 amino acids. Germline V gene lookup returns CDR1 SQVTM and CDR2 ANQGSEA. The CDR3 DNA reads TGCAGCGTCCAGGGGGGGGATACCTACGAGCAGTACTTC. Encoded protein: CSVQGGDTYEQYF.

This clonotype was seen only a few times. The chain recombines TRBV12-3 or TRBV12-4 with TRBJ2-5, with TRBD2 matching 10 bases. Judging by the DNA end, TRBJ2-1 fits better; the J call may be wrong. CDR3 length: 15 amino acids. CDR3 bases: TGTGCCAGCACCCCCCTAGCGGGAGCTTCTGATGAGCAGTTCTTC. Translating gives CASTPLAGASDEQFF.

V gene TRBV5-1 combines with J gene TRBJ1-4; D is unclear. CDR3 length equals 16 residues. V lost 4 bases to trimming and J lost 0 bases, with 13 bases between them. Germline CDR1 is SGHRS and CDR2 is YFSETQ. CDR3 sequence (DNA): TGCGCCAGCAGCGCCGGCGCAGTTGCAACTAATGAAAAACTGTTTTTT. Translation gives CASSAGAVATNEKLFF.

This clonotype appeared a few times. The chain recombines TRBV4-3 with TRBJ1-5, with a tentative D call TRBD1 (6 bases). The germline CDR1 and CDR2 sequences are LGHNA and YSLEER. The CDR3 covers 14 residues. V was pared by 1 base and J by 9 bases, with 13 bases between. The CDR3, as DNA: TGCGCCAGCAGCCAAGTCAGGGGATTTTGGCCCCAGCATTTT. This encodes CASSQVRGFWPQHF.